Listed here are 10 T cell receptor beta chains from one sample, sequenced in a study of blood T cell repertoires in COVID-19. The assay was immunoSEQ multiplex PCR, and TCRdb's table has in-frame clones only and misses some. The sample lists around 72,000 clones, less than 90% seen once, with around a sixth in the top ten. Sequencing was carried out using peripheral blood. The receptors were sampled from a woman older than 75 with acute or convalescent COVID-19.

V gene TRBV6-1 combines with J gene TRBJ1-2, with 7 bases lining up with TRBD1. The CDR3 contains 14 residues. Germline V gene data show CDR1 as MNHNS and CDR2 as SASEGT. Trimming took 2 bases from V and 2 from J; bases not matched to a gene: 2. The CDR3 loop reads CASSENRGNYGYTF. DNA for the CDR3: TGTGCCAGCAGTGAAAACAGGGGAAACTATGGCTACACCTTC.

The chain carries TRBV12-3 or TRBV12-4 and TRBJ1-5; D not resolved. Trimming left V 5 bases short and J 9 bases short, with 14 bases between. This CDR3 comprises 13 residues. The CDR3 region is CASSDDSLRPQHF. In DNA form, the CDR3 reads TGTGCCAGCAGTGACGACTCGTTGCGGCCCCAGCATTTT.

The rearrangement uses TRBV29-1 and TRBJ2-5, with D uncertain. The CDR3 totals 14 residues. Trimming took 1 base from V and 0 from J, leaving 9 bases between them. CDR1 is SQVTM, CDR2 ANQGSEA, per germline. CDR3 bases: TGCAGCGTTGAAGGAGCTGCGGACCAAGAGACCCAGTACTTC. Translating it yields CSVEGAADQETQYF. The complete variable domain, with remaining parts taken from reference TRBV29-1 and TRBJ2-5, reads SAVISQKPSRDICQRGTSLTIQCQVDSQVTMMFWYRQQPGQSLTLIATANQGSEATYESGFVIDKFPISRPNLTFSTLTVSNMSPEDSSIYLCSVEGAADQETQYFGPGTRLLVL.

V and J are TRBV11-2 and TRBJ2-2, with 7 bases fitting TRBD2. The junction had 3 bases not matched to a gene; V was cut back by 5 bases and J by 6 bases. The CDR3 loop spans 13 amino acids. Looked up from germline, CDR1 is SGHAT and CDR2 is FQNNGV. The CDR3: CASSRGVAGELFF. The CDR3 nucleotides read TGTGCCAGCAGCCGGGGGGTAGCCGGGGAGCTGTTTTTT.

The genes are TRBV5-4 and TRBJ1-2, with TRBD1 matching over 7 bases. CDR1 and CDR2 from the germline V gene are SGHNT and YYREEE (reference sequence). V lost 2 bases, J lost 2 bases, and 6 bases stayed unmatched. This CDR3 comprises 15 residues. The CDR3 spells CASSFGQDQNYGYTF. For the CDR3, the DNA is TGTGCCAGCAGCTTCGGACAGGACCAGAACTATGGCTACACCTTC.

The chain recombines TRBV27 with TRBJ1-2; 8 bases are a match to TRBD1. The CDR3 extends over 14 amino acids. V lost 7 bases and J lost 3; bases outside the gene matches: 7. Germline CDR1 and CDR2: MNHEY and SMNVEV (reference sequence). CDR3 sequence reads: CASTRQGADYGYTF. The CDR3 DNA follows: TGTGCCAGCACCCGTCAGGGGGCAGACTATGGCTACACCTTC.

This chain uses TRBV19 with TRBJ1-1; D remains ambiguous. CDR3 length: 14 amino acids. Trimming shortened V by 5 bases and J by 0 bases, and 10 bases separated the two germline ends. Per germline, CDR1 LNHDA and CDR2 SQIVND (reference sequence). Here the CDR3 DNA reads TGTGCCAGTAGTTCGGGAGTCATGAACACTGAAGCTTTCTTT. Its protein is CASSSGVMNTEAFF.

This clone came up once. The chain links TRBV28 to TRBJ1-5; possible D gene TRBD1, 5 bases. Trimming removed 3 bases at V and 3 bases at J, with 9 bases between. CDR1 is MDHEN and CDR2 is SYDVKM in the germline V gene. The CDR3 is 14 residues long. The CDR3 sequence is CASSFDSLNQPQHF. In DNA form, the CDR3 reads TGTGCCAGCAGTTTTGACAGCCTCAATCAGCCCCAGCATTTT.

This chain connects TRBV3-1 (or the pseudogene TRBV3-2) to TRBJ1-1; 7 bases are shared with TRBD1. J was trimmed by 4 bases and V by 1 base; bases with no gene match: 3. The CDR3 runs to 14 residues. Germline CDR1 and CDR2: LGHDT and YNNKEL (reference sequence). CDR3 region: CASSQVGGVTEAFF. As DNA, the CDR3 is TGTGCCAGCAGCCAAGTAGGGGGCGTCACTGAAGCTTTCTTT.

CDR3 sequence: CASRRTGNEQFF. In DNA, the CDR3 is TGTGCCAGCAGGCGGACAGGCAATGAGCAGTTCTTC. The genes are TRBV12-3 or TRBV12-4 and TRBJ2-1; 7 bases fit TRBD1. The length of the CDR3 is 12 residues. V lost 6 bases to trimming and J lost 6 bases; unmatched junction nucleotides: 2.